This T cell receptor (beta chain) came from a study of PD-1 blockade in classical Hodgkin lymphoma. TCRdb's table, derived via immunoSEQ multiplex PCR, lists solely in-frame clones and lacks some. The sample has some 16,000 clones, roughly four fifths seen once. Specified time point: cycle 4 day 1 (C4D1), after around six weeks of nivolumab. There was relapse after autologous stem cell transplantation in every patient, and there was variation in brentuximab vedotin exposure. V shed 2 bases and J shed 7 bases, with 14 bases lying between them. Germline V gene sequence: CDR1 SGHDN, CDR2 FVKESK. CDR3 length: 14 residues.

This TCR came from a human donor with classical Hodgkin lymphoma. Material: peripheral blood mononuclear cells (PBMCs), obtained before the fourth cycle of nivolumab. This chain joins TRBV14 and TRBJ1-1; D might be TRBD1 (6 bases). The CDR3 loop reads CASSQTGGSSEAFF. The DNA for the CDR3 is TGTGCCAGCAGCCAAACGGGGGGCTCTAGTGAAGCTTTCTTT.